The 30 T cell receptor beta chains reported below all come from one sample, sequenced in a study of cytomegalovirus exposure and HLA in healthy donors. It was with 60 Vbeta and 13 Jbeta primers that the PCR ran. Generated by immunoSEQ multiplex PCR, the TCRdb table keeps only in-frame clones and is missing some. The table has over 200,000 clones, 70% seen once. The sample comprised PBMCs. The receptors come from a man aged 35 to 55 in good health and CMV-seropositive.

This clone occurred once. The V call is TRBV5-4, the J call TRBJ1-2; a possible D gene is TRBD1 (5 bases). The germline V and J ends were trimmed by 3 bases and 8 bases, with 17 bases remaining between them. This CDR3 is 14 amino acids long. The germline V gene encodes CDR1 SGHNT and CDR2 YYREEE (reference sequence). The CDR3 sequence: CASSYSTADSGYTF. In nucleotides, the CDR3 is TGTGCCAGCAGCTACTCGACAGCCGATAGCGGCTACACCTTC.

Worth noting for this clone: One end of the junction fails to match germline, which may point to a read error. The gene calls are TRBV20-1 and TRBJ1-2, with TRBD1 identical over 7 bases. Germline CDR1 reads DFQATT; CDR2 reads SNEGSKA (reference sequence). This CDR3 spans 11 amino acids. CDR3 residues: CSASTDRAMHF. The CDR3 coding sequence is TGCAGTGCTAGCACCGACAGGGCGATGCACTTC.

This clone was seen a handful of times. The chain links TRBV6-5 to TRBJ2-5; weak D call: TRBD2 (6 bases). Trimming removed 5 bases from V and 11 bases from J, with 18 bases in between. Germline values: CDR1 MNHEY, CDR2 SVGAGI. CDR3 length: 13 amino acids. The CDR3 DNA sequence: TGTGCCAGCAGTCCACGGGGAGGCGGGGAGCAGTACTTC. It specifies CASSPRGGGEQYF.

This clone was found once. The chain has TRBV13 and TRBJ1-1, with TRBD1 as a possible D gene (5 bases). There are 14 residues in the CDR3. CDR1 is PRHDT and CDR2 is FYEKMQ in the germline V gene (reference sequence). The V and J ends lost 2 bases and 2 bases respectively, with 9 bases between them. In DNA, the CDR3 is TGTGCCAGCAGCTTAACAGGAGCAAACACTGAAGCTTTCTTT. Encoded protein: CASSLTGANTEAFF.

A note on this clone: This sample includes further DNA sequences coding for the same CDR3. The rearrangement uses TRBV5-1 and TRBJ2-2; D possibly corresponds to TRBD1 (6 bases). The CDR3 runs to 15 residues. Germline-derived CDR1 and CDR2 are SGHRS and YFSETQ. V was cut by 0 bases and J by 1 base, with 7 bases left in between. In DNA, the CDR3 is TGCGCCAGCAGCTTGGCAGGGGAGAACACCGGGGAGCTGTTTTTT. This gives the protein CASSLAGENTGELFF.

As DNA, the CDR3 is TGTGCCAGCAGTGAAGTCCTACAGGGAGCTGGGGCCAACGTCCTGACTTTC. It yields the protein CASSEVLQGAGANVLTF. This chain uses TRBV2 with TRBJ2-6; a possible D gene is TRBD1 (6 bases). The germline gives CDR1 SNHLY, CDR2 FYNNEI. The CDR3 spans 17 residues. V shed 1 base and J shed 2 bases, with 12 bases lying between them.

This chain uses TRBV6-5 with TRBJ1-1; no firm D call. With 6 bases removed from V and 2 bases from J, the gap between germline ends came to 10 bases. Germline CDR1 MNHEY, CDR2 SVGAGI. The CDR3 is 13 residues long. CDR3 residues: CASSQNLNTEAFF. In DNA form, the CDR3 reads TGTGCCAGCAGCCAAAACTTAAACACTGAAGCTTTCTTT.

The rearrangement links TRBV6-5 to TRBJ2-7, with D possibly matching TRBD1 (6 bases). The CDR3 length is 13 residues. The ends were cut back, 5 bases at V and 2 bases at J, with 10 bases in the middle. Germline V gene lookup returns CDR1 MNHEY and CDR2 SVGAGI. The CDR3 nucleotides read TGTGCCAGCAGTAGGGCAGGGGCCTACGAGCAGTACTTC. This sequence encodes CASSRAGAYEQYF.

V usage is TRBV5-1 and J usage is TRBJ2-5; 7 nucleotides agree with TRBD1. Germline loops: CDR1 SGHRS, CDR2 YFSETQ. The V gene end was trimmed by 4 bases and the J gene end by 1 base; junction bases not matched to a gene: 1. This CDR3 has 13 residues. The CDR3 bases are TGCGCCAGCAGCCGGGACAGCCAAGAGACCCAGTACTTC. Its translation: CASSRDSQETQYF.

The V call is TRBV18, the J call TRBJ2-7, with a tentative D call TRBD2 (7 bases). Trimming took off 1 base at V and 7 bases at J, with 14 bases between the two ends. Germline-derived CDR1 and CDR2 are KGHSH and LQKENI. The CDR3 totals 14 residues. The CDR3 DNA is TGTGCCAGCTCACCACGGTGGGGGGGCAGTGAGCAGTACTTC. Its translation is CASSPRWGGSEQYF. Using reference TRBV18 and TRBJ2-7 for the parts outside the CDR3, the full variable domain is NAGVMQNPRHLVRRRGQEARLRCSPMKGHSHVYWYRQLPEEGLKFMVYLQKENIIDESGMPKERFSAEFPKEGPSILRIQQVVRGDSAAYFCASSPRWGGSEQYFGPGTRLTVT.

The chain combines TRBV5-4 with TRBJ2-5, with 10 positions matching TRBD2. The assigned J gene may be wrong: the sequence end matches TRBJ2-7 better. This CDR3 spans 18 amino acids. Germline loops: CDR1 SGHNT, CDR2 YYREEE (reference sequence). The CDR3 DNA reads TGTGCCAGCAGCTTGGATTCTAGCGGGGGTATGAGCTCCTACGAGCAGTACTTC. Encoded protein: CASSLDSSGGMSSYEQYF.

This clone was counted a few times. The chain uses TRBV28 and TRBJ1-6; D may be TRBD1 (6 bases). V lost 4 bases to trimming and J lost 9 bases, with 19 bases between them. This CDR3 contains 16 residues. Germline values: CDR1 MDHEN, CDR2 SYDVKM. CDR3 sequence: CASSYSGQSLSSPLHF. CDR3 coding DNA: TGTGCCAGCAGTTACTCAGGACAGTCTTTGAGTTCACCCCTCCACTTT.

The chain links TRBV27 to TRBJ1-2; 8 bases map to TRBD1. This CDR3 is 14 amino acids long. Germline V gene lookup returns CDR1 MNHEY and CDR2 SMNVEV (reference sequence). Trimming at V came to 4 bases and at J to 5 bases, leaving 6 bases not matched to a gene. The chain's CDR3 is CASSSSRQGYGYTF. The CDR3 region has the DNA TGTGCCAGCAGTTCATCCCGACAGGGGTATGGCTACACCTTC.

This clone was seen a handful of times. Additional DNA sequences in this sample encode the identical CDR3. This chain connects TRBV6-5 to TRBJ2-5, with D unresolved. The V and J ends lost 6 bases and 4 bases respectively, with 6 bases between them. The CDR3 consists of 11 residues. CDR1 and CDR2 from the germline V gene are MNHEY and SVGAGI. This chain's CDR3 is CASSTRETQYF. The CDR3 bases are TGTGCCAGCAGCACTCGAGAGACCCAGTACTTC.

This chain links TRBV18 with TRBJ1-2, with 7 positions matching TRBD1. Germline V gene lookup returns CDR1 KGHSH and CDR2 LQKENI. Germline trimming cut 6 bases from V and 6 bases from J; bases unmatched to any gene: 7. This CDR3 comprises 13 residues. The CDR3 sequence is CASSPTDRDGYTF. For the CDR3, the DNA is TGTGCCAGCTCCCCTACTGACAGGGATGGCTACACCTTC.

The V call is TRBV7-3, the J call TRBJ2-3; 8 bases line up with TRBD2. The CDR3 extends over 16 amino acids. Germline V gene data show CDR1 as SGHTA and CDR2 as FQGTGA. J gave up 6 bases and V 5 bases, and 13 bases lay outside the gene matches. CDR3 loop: CASSTGRAGGPDTQYF. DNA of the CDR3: TGTGCCAGCAGCACGGGCAGGGCGGGGGGCCCTGATACGCAGTATTTT.

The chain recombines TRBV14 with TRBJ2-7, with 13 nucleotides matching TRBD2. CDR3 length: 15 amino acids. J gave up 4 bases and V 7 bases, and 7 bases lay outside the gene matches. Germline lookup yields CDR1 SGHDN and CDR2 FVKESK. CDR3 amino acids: CASNSGTSGVYEQYF. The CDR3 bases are TGTGCCAGCAACTCCGGGACTAGCGGGGTTTACGAGCAGTACTTC.

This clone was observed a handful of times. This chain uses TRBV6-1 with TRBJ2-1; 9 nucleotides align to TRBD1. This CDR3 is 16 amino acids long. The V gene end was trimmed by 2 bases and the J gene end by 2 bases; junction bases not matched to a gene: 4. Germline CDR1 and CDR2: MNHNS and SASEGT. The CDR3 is CASSEKGQGTYNEQFF. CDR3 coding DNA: TGTGCCAGCAGTGAAAAGGGACAGGGCACCTACAATGAGCAGTTCTTC.

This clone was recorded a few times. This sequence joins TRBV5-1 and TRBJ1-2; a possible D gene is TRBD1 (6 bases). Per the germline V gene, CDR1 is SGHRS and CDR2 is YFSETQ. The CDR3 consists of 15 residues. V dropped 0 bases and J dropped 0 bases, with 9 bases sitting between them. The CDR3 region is CASSLETGTNYGYTF. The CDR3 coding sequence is TGCGCCAGCAGCTTGGAAACAGGGACTAACTATGGCTACACCTTC.

CDR3 in amino acids: CASSRSRTGGNEQFF. For the CDR3, the DNA is TGTGCCAGTAGTCGAAGCAGGACAGGGGGCAATGAGCAGTTCTTC. The V call is TRBV19, the J call TRBJ2-1, with 10 bases that match TRBD1. CDR3 length equals 15 residues. CDR1 and CDR2 (germline): LNHDA, SQIVND (reference sequence). V trimming: 5 bases; J trimming: 6 bases; junction bases outside the gene matches: 7.

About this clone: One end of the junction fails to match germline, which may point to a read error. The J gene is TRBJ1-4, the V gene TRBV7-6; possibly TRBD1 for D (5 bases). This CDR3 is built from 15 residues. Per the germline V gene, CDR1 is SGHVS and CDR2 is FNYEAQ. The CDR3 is CASSLARGYNGKLFF. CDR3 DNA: TGTGCCAGCAGCTTAGCAAGGGGATATAATGGAAAACTGTTTTTT.

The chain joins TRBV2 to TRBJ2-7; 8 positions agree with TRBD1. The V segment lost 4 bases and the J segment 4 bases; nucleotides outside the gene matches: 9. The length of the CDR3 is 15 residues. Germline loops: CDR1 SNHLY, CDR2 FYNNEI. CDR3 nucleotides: TGTGCCAGCAGTGTGCGTCAGGGGGCGGGGTACGAGCAGTACTTC. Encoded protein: CASSVRQGAGYEQYF. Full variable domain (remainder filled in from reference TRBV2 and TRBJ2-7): EPEVTQTPSHQVTQMGQEVILRCVPISNHLYFYWYRQILGQKVEFLVSFYNNEISEKSEIFDDQFSVERPDGSNFTLKIRSTKLEDSAMYFCASSVRQGAGYEQYFGPGTRLTVT.

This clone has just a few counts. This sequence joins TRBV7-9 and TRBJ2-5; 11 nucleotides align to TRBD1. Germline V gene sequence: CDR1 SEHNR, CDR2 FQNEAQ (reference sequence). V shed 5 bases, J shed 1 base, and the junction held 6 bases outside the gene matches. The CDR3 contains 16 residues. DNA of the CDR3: TGTGCCAGCAGCAAAGGGACAGGGGGGCTCCAAGAGACCCAGTACTTC. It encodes CASSKGTGGLQETQYF.

The CDR3 DNA is TGTGCCAGCAGCTCATTTGACAGAGAGATTAGAACCCAGTACTTC. This gives the protein CASSSFDREIRTQYF. J is TRBJ2-5 and V is TRBV7-9; maybe TRBD1 (5 bases). V lost 4 bases to trimming and J lost 8 bases, with 20 bases between them. The CDR3 is made up of 15 amino acids. The germline V gene encodes CDR1 SEHNR and CDR2 FQNEAQ (reference sequence).

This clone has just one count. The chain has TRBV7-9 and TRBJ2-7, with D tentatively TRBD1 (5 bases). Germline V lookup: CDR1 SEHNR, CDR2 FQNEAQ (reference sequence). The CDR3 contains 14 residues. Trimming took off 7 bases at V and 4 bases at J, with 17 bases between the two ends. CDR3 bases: TGTGCCAGCACCCTCCTAGGGGCTTCGTACGAGCAGTACTTC. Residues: CASTLLGASYEQYF.

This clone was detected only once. CDR3 region: CASPPKRTQYF. The CDR3 DNA sequence: TGTGCCAGCCCCCCTAAGAGGACCCAGTACTTC. This chain links TRBV6-5 with TRBJ2-5; D remains unclear. Germline V gene lookup returns CDR1 MNHEY and CDR2 SVGAGI. The CDR3 is made up of 11 amino acids. Trimming removed 8 bases at V and 7 bases at J, with 11 bases between.

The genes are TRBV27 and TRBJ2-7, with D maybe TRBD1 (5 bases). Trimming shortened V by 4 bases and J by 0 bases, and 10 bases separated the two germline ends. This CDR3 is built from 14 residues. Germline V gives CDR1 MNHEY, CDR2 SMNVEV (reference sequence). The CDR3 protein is CASSSDSRSYEQYF. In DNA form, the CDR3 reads TGTGCCAGCAGTTCAGACAGCCGCTCCTACGAGCAGTACTTC.

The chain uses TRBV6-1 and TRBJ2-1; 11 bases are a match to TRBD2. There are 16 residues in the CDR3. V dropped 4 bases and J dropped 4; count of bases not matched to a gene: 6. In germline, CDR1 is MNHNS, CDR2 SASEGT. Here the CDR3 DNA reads TGTGCCAGCAGTGCGTGGGGGACTAGCGGTTACAATGAGCAGTTCTTC. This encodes CASSAWGTSGYNEQFF.

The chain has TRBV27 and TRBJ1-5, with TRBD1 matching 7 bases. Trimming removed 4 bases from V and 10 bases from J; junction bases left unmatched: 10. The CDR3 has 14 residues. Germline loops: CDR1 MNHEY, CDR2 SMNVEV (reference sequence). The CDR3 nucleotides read TGTGCCAGCAGTTCACTCACAGGGGCCTCACCCCAGCATTTT. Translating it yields CASSSLTGASPQHF.

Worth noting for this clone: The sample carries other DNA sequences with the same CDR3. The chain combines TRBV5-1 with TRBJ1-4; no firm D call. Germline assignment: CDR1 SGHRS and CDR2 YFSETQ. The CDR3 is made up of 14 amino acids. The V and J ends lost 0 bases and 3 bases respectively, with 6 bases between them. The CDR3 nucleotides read TGCGCCAGCAGCTTGGCGGGTTCTAATGAAAAACTGTTTTTT. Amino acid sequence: CASSLAGSNEKLFF.